The 5 T cell receptor beta chains presented below share a single source sample, sequenced in a study of cytomegalovirus exposure and HLA in healthy donors. With 60 Vbeta and 13 Jbeta primers, the PCR was carried out. Method: immunoSEQ multiplex PCR; TCRdb's copy keeps in-frame clones and lacks some. The table has some 190,000 clones, more than 60% seen once. Input material: PBMCs. Every receptor here comes from a man between 18 and 35 years old in good health and CMV-seronegative.

The V and J genes are TRBV11-3 and TRBJ2-3; 9 bases line up with TRBD1. Germline V lookup: CDR1 SGHNT, CDR2 YENEEA. Germline trimming cut 1 base from V and 3 bases from J; bases unmatched to any gene: 5. CDR3 size: 16 residues. The CDR3, as DNA: TGTGCCAGCAGCTTAGGCCGGGACAGGGTGACAGATACGCAGTATTTT. This translates into CASSLGRDRVTDTQYF.

The chain couples TRBV13 to TRBJ2-3; 11 nucleotides match TRBD2. The junction had 6 bases not matched to a gene; V was cut back by 5 bases and J by 2 bases. CDR3 size: 16 residues. The germline gives CDR1 PRHDT, CDR2 FYEKMQ (reference sequence). The CDR3 DNA reads TGTGCCAGCAGCCAAGGACTAGCGGGCAACACAGATACGCAGTATTTT. Translation gives CASSQGLAGNTDTQYF.

This chain links TRBV7-9 with TRBJ1-2; D is perhaps TRBD1 (5 bases). V dropped 1 base and J dropped 4 bases, with 19 bases sitting between them. The CDR3 extends over 17 amino acids. Germline V lookup: CDR1 SEHNR, CDR2 FQNEAQ (reference sequence). CDR3 protein: CASSLGDSGLLRYGYTF. For the CDR3, the DNA is TGTGCCAGCAGCTTAGGCGACTCAGGGTTACTGCGCTATGGCTACACCTTC. Complete variable domain (other parts from reference TRBV7-9 and TRBJ1-2): DTGVSQNPRHKITKRGQNVTFRCDPISEHNRLYWYRQTLGQGPEFLTYFQNEAQLEKSRLLSDRFSAERPKGSFSTLEIQRTEQGDSAMYLCASSLGDSGLLRYGYTFGSGTRLTVV.

The rearrangement links TRBV6-5 to TRBJ2-7; no clear D. In germline, CDR1 is MNHEY, CDR2 SVGAGI. The CDR3 totals 12 residues. Trimming cost V 5 bases and J 0 bases, with 5 bases left between them. The CDR3 DNA reads TGTGCCAGCAGTGGCAGCTCCTACGAGCAGTACTTC. It encodes CASSGSSYEQYF.

V gene TRBV7-2 combines with J gene TRBJ2-1, with D unclear. This CDR3 region has 14 residues. The V and J ends lost 1 base and 2 bases respectively, with 6 bases between them. Germline lookup yields CDR1 SGHTA and CDR2 FQGNSA. The CDR3 sequence is CASSLVVTYNEQFF. CDR3 coding DNA: TGTGCCAGCAGCTTAGTTGTTACCTACAATGAGCAGTTCTTC.